The clone carrying this TCR beta chain appeared many times. The V gene's germline CDR1 is LGHNT and CDR2 FRNRAP. The CDR3 consists of 14 residues. With 3 bases removed from V and 5 bases from J, the gap between germline ends came to 10 bases. This sample was included in a study of T cells in Graves' hyperthyroidism and ophthalmopathy. There were TCR beta CDR3 regions amplified from RNA transcripts. The TCR CDR3 first-round RT-PCR relied on the HTBI primer set. TCRdb re-called the multiplex PCR reads with MiXCR, one entry per CDR3 protein. This table has 360,000 or so distinct CDR3 sequences, approximately 19% appearing once.

This TCR was recovered from a woman younger than 35 with Graves' hyperthyroidism. The chain carries TRBV12-5 and TRBJ2-2, with unresolved D. The sequencing input was blood. CDR3 sequence: CASGLDTLTGELFF. The DNA of the CDR3 is TGTGCTAGTGGTTTAGACACCCTGACCGGGGAGCTGTTTTTT. Full variable domain (outside the CDR3, taken from reference TRBV12-5 and TRBJ2-2): DARVTQTPRHKVTEMGQEVTMRCQPILGHNTVFWYRQTMMQGLELLAYFRNRAPLDDSGMPKDRFSAEMPDATLATLKIQPSEPRDSAVYFCASGLDTLTGELFFGEGSRLTVL.